This TCR beta chain was identified during a study of blood T cell repertoires in COVID-19. Study summary: Samples representing acute and convalescent COVID-19 were sourced from the United States, Italy and Spain. The cDNA or gDNA used as material had been derived from T cells, B-cell-depleted T cells, or PBMCs.

This CDR3 is 13 amino acids long. Germline V gene lookup returns CDR1 MNHEY and CDR2 SVGAGI. V was trimmed by 6 bases and J by 0 bases, leaving 6 bases between them. Authors' methods: Reference gene primer amplification gave estimated nucleated cell counts. Measured with immunoSEQ multiplex PCR; TCRdb has only the in-frame clones, and not every one. V and J calls and clone size come straight from that table; D and trimming were deduced from the DNA. Of about 59,000 clones in the sample, roughly three quarters were seen once. This sequence originates from a woman in her 70s with acute or convalescent COVID-19. The chain recombines TRBV6-5 with TRBJ1-3; no reliable D call. Sequencing was performed on peripheral blood. The CDR3 DNA follows: TGTGCCAGCAGCATGAGCTCTGGAAACACCATATATTTT. Translated, it gives CASSMSSGNTIYF.